The 32 T cell receptor beta chains presented below share a single source sample, sequenced in a study of cytomegalovirus exposure and HLA in healthy donors. 13 Jbeta primers and 60 Vbeta primers were used for the PCR. TCRdb's table, derived via immunoSEQ multiplex PCR, lists solely in-frame clones and lacks some. This sample has around 80,000 clones, with around 60% found just once. The sequenced sample consisted of PBMCs. The receptor set was obtained from a male donor in good health and CMV-seropositive.

The gene calls are TRBV29-1 and TRBJ1-3; TRBD1 is a possible D gene (5 bases). Per germline, CDR1 SQVTM and CDR2 ANQGSEA. This CDR3 has 12 residues. The V gene lost 7 bases and the J gene lost 3 bases, with 10 bases spanning the gap. The CDR3 DNA sequence: TGCAGCGGGAGGGACGATGGAAACACCATATATTTT. Its translation: CSGRDDGNTIYF.

This clone was picked up a small number of times. The CDR3 loop is CASSPPGTSGNEQYF. In nucleotides, the CDR3 is TGTGCCAGCAGCCCCCCGGGGACTAGCGGAAACGAGCAGTACTTC. The chain recombines TRBV5-4 with TRBJ2-7, with 11 bases lining up with TRBD2. The CDR3 loop spans 15 amino acids. The V segment lost 4 bases and the J segment 5 bases; nucleotides outside the gene matches: 8. Germline assignment: CDR1 SGHNT and CDR2 YYREEE (reference sequence).

This clone was found a few times. The chain couples TRBV5-4 to TRBJ2-5; TRBD2 is a possible D gene (6 bases). V was trimmed by 2 bases and J by 2 bases, leaving 13 bases between them. Germline lookup yields CDR1 SGHNT and CDR2 YYREEE (reference sequence). This CDR3 has 15 residues. The DNA of the CDR3 is TGTGCCAGCAGCTTTCCCGGGACTCAACAAGAGACCCAGTACTTC. It translates to CASSFPGTQQETQYF.

The J gene is TRBJ1-2, the V gene TRBV19; D gene unclear. The CDR3 extends over 13 amino acids. Trimming removed 11 bases at V and 6 bases at J, with 19 bases between. In germline, CDR1 is LNHDA, CDR2 SQIVND (reference sequence). This CDR3 is CAARELGIDGYTF. The CDR3 DNA reads TGTGCCGCCCGGGAGCTCGGTATCGATGGCTACACCTTC.

J is TRBJ2-2 and V is TRBV11-3; possible D gene TRBD1, 6 bases. Germline assignment: CDR1 SGHNT and CDR2 YENEEA. V gave up 5 bases and J gave up 7 bases, with 23 bases separating them. The CDR3 covers 17 residues. For the CDR3, the DNA is TGTGCCAGCAGCCAACGCCTAGGCAACAGGGTTGGCGGGGAGCTGTTTTTT. Translation gives CASSQRLGNRVGGELFF.

The chain combines TRBV28 with TRBJ1-4; the D gene is possibly TRBD1 (6 bases). V lost 7 bases, J lost 0 bases, and 9 bases lay in between. This CDR3 region has 14 residues. The germline V gene encodes CDR1 MDHEN and CDR2 SYDVKM. The CDR3 protein is CASIRGTTNEKLFF. The CDR3 region has the DNA TGTGCCAGCATCAGGGGAACAACTAATGAAAAACTGTTTTTT. The entire variable domain, with the rest obtained from reference TRBV28 and TRBJ1-4, is as follows: DVKVTQSSRYLVKRTGEKVFLECVQDMDHENMFWYRQDPGLGLRLIYFSYDVKMKEKGDIPEGYSVSREKKERFSLILESASTNQTSMYLCASIRGTTNEKLFFGSGTQLSVL.

This clone was seen once. The chain combines TRBV28 with TRBJ1-3, with D uncertain. The V and J ends lost 3 bases and 0 bases respectively, with 12 bases between them. The CDR3 contains 16 residues. In germline, CDR1 is MDHEN, CDR2 SYDVKM. CDR3 protein: CASSLYRLISGNTIYF. CDR3 bases: TGTGCCAGCAGTTTGTATCGACTGATCTCTGGAAACACCATATATTTT.

This chain connects TRBV27 to TRBJ2-1; 7 nucleotides line up with TRBD2. Germline values: CDR1 MNHEY, CDR2 SMNVEV (reference sequence). The CDR3 sequence is 16 residues long. V shed 1 base and J 1 base; nucleotides not matched to a gene: 4. CDR3: CASSLFAGESYNEQFF. In DNA, the CDR3 is TGTGCCAGCAGTTTATTCGCGGGAGAATCCTACAATGAGCAGTTCTTC.

In the case of this clone: An end of the junction does not agree with germline; a read error may underlie this. V usage is TRBV28 and J usage is TRBJ1-3; TRBD1 matches 8 bases. Germline assignment: CDR1 MDHEN and CDR2 SYDVKM. The CDR3 has 13 amino acids. CDR3 loop: CASSPRGDRPWAF. The CDR3 coding sequence is TGTGCCAGCAGTCCCCGGGGGGACAGGCCGTGGGCTTTT.

The rearrangement joins TRBV10-2 to TRBJ1-5, with D tentatively TRBD1 (6 bases). Germline-derived CDR1 and CDR2 are WSHSY and SAAADI. This CDR3 is 14 amino acids long. Trimming took off 6 bases at V and 0 bases at J, with 9 bases between the two ends. As DNA, the CDR3 is TGCGCCAGCAGAACACAGGGTAGCAATCAGCCCCAGCATTTT. It encodes CASRTQGSNQPQHF.

This clone was counted a few times. The gene calls are TRBV9 and TRBJ2-5, with 10 bases that match TRBD2. The CDR3 length is 18 residues. After removal of 0 bases from V and 2 bases from J, the junction contained 10 bases not matched to a gene. From germline, CDR1 is SGDLS and CDR2 YYNGEE. The CDR3 region is CASSVDSSGGPNQETQYF. The CDR3 DNA follows: TGTGCCAGCAGCGTAGATAGTAGCGGGGGGCCAAATCAAGAGACCCAGTACTTC.

Regarding this clone: Mismatch with germline at one junction end may stem from a read error. Different DNA sequences within this sample yield the same CDR3. The chain uses TRBV6-1 and TRBJ2-7; 9 nucleotides match TRBD1. The CDR3 contains 14 residues. The V gene's germline CDR1 is MNHNS and CDR2 SASEGT. The CDR3 region is CASSSRDRVYEQYF. CDR3 in DNA: TGTGCCAGCAGTTCCCGGGACAGGGTCTACGAGCAGTACTTT.

The chain joins TRBV18 to TRBJ1-3, with TRBD1 matching over 7 bases. Trimming removed 4 bases from V and 0 bases from J; junction bases left unmatched: 3. Germline CDR1 KGHSH, CDR2 LQKENI. The CDR3 covers 15 residues. This CDR3 reads CASSRGTASGNTIYF. CDR3 sequence (DNA): TGTGCCAGCTCACGTGGGACAGCCTCTGGAAACACCATATATTTT.

This clone was counted between two and nine times. The J gene is TRBJ2-7, the V gene TRBV2; D perhaps matches TRBD2 (5 bases). The CDR3 runs to 12 residues. Germline assignment: CDR1 SNHLY and CDR2 FYNNEI. V lost 7 bases, J lost 0 bases, and 7 bases lay in between. CDR3 DNA sequence: TGTGCCAGCATCGGGGTCTCCTACGAGCAGTACTTC. It translates to CASIGVSYEQYF.

The chain links TRBV5-4 to TRBJ2-3; a possible D gene is TRBD1 (5 bases). Trimming shortened V by 2 bases and J by 5 bases, and 18 bases separated the two germline ends. CDR3 length: 16 amino acids. CDR1 SGHNT and CDR2 YYREEE come from the germline V gene (reference sequence). The DNA of the CDR3 is TGTGCCAGCAGCTTTACCGACTTCGGAAGGGGAGATACGCAGTATTTT. Its protein is CASSFTDFGRGDTQYF.

The J gene is TRBJ2-1, the V gene TRBV9; 11 bases line up with TRBD2. V was pared by 0 bases and J by 7 bases, with 3 bases of the junction left unmatched. The CDR3 covers 15 residues. Germline CDR1 and CDR2: SGDLS and YYNGEE. This chain's CDR3 is CASSVVASGRNEQFF. The CDR3 nucleotides read TGTGCCAGCAGCGTAGTGGCTAGCGGGAGGAATGAGCAGTTCTTC.

The chain is built from TRBV7-2 and TRBJ2-1, with TRBD2 matching 8 bases. V shed 5 bases and J 9 bases; nucleotides not matched to a gene: 9. CDR1 is SGHTA and CDR2 is FQGNSA in the germline V gene. There are 14 residues in the CDR3. CDR3 protein: CASSRSAGGSEQFF. CDR3 sequence (DNA): TGTGCCAGCAGCCGCTCGGCGGGGGGATCTGAGCAGTTCTTC.

There are a few counts of this clone. The rearrangement links TRBV6-1 to TRBJ2-7; the match to TRBD1 covers 9 bases. CDR1 is MNHNS, CDR2 SASEGT, per germline. Losses at the gene ends were 6 bases for V and 3 bases for J; bases not matched to a gene: 3. CDR3 length equals 13 residues. CDR3: CASSRDRDYEQYF. The CDR3 DNA reads TGTGCCAGCAGCCGGGACAGGGACTACGAGCAGTACTTC.

This clone was seen a handful of times. V usage is TRBV6-1 and J usage is TRBJ2-2, with a weak D call TRBD2 (6 bases). This CDR3 is built from 14 residues. V lost 8 bases and J lost 3, with 13 bases in between. Germline V lookup: CDR1 MNHNS, CDR2 SASEGT. The CDR3 bases are TGTGCCAGCTTAGGCGGGGCCTACACCGGGGAGCTGTTTTTT. It translates to CASLGGAYTGELFF.

This clone was seen more than once but under ten times. The chain is built from TRBV13 and TRBJ2-3, with D possibly being TRBD2 (5 bases). Trimming took 5 bases from V and 3 from J, leaving 18 bases between them. Germline CDR1 is PRHDT and CDR2 is FYEKMQ (reference sequence). This CDR3 contains 16 residues. The CDR3 sequence is CASSTIYGTRTDTQYF. The CDR3 DNA follows: TGTGCCAGCAGCACTATCTACGGCACTAGAACAGATACGCAGTATTTT.

This clone was counted between two and nine times. This chain uses TRBV28 with TRBJ1-2; 8 bases match TRBD1. Per germline, CDR1 MDHEN and CDR2 SYDVKM. The CDR3 has 17 residues. V lost 6 bases, J lost 6 bases, and 18 bases stayed unmatched. The chain's CDR3 is CASSSPPPSDRENGYTF. The DNA of the CDR3 is TGTGCCAGCAGCTCACCTCCACCCTCGGACAGGGAGAATGGCTACACCTTC.

The genes are TRBV19 and TRBJ2-1; tentative D call: TRBD1 (6 bases). Trimming took 5 bases from V and 0 from J, leaving 11 bases between them. Germline CDR1 is LNHDA and CDR2 is SQIVND (reference sequence). This CDR3 is built from 15 residues. CDR3 sequence: CASSSYRVSYNEQFF. CDR3 DNA sequence: TGTGCCAGTAGTTCGTACAGGGTCTCCTACAATGAGCAGTTCTTC.

On this clone: The germline gene is not matched at one end of the junction; a read error may be the cause. The chain uses TRBV7-9 and TRBJ1-2, with a weak D call TRBD1 (6 bases). This CDR3 spans 12 amino acids. Germline values: CDR1 SEHNR, CDR2 FQNEAQ (reference sequence). DNA for the CDR3: TGTTCCAGCAGCTTACAGGGCCATGGCTACACCTTC. It codes for CSSSLQGHGYTF.

A few counts support this clone. The chain links TRBV7-9 to TRBJ2-1; a weak D match, TRBD1 (6 bases). The CDR3 loop spans 15 amino acids. Germline values: CDR1 SEHNR, CDR2 FQNEAQ (reference sequence). V lost 4 bases and J lost 8, with 18 bases in between. The CDR3 DNA reads TGTGCCAGCAGCTCAGAACAACGACAGGCCCATGAGCAGTTCTTC. The encoded protein is CASSSEQRQAHEQFF.

This rearrangement joins TRBV7-6 to TRBJ2-5; no reliable D call. V lost 1 base, J lost 4 bases, and 13 bases lay in between. Germline CDR1 is SGHVS and CDR2 is FNYEAQ. The CDR3 length is 15 residues. The CDR3: CASSLGLLGAETQYF. The CDR3 region has the DNA TGTGCCAGCAGCTTAGGACTCCTTGGAGCAGAGACCCAGTACTTC.

J is TRBJ2-3 and V is TRBV15, with a possible D match to TRBD2 (7 bases). Trimming removed 0 bases from V and 6 bases from J, with 16 bases in between. The CDR3 has 16 residues. Germline CDR1 reads LNHNV; CDR2 reads YYDKDF (reference sequence). This chain's CDR3 is CATSRERGGRLDTQYF. CDR3 DNA sequence: TGTGCCACCAGCAGAGAGAGGGGGGGTCGACTGGATACGCAGTATTTT.

The chain has TRBV5-1 and TRBJ1-2; TRBD1 matches at 7 bases. V shed 3 bases and J 5 bases; nucleotides not matched to a gene: 7. The CDR3 is made up of 14 amino acids. Germline values: CDR1 SGHRS, CDR2 YFSETQ. The CDR3 reads CASSSPGQIYGYTF. Written as DNA, the CDR3 is TGCGCCAGCAGCTCTCCGGGACAGATTTATGGCTACACCTTC.

This clone was seen a few times. This rearrangement joins TRBV9 to TRBJ1-3; D possibly corresponds to TRBD1 (6 bases). Trimming took off 5 bases at V and 0 bases at J, with 18 bases between the two ends. Germline V gene data show CDR1 as SGDLS and CDR2 as YYNGEE. The CDR3 consists of 17 residues. CDR3 protein: CASSSPTGLGSGNTIYF. Written as DNA, the CDR3 is TGTGCCAGCAGTTCACCCACAGGGTTGGGCTCTGGAAACACCATATATTTT.

This chain joins TRBV10-1 and TRBJ2-7; TRBD2 matches 14 bases. The CDR3 loop spans 15 amino acids. Unmatched junction bases numbered 10, after V lost 9 bases and J lost 6 bases. In germline, CDR1 is WNHNN, CDR2 SYGVQD (reference sequence). The chain's CDR3 is CARKGGTSGSREQYF. As DNA, the CDR3 is TGCGCCAGGAAGGGGGGGACTAGCGGGAGCCGCGAGCAGTACTTC.

V usage is TRBV10-3 and J usage is TRBJ1-2, with D possibly matching TRBD1 (5 bases). The length of the CDR3 is 15 residues. Trimming pared 2 bases from V and 6 bases from J, leaving 16 bases between. Germline-derived CDR1 and CDR2 are ENHRY and SYGVKD. CDR3 residues: CAISEGTREVDGYTF. The CDR3 nucleotides read TGTGCCATCAGTGAGGGGACCCGGGAGGTGGATGGCTACACCTTC.

This clone appeared a few times. This chain uses TRBV6-5 with TRBJ2-3, with D possibly TRBD2 on 5 matching bases. V was trimmed by 5 bases and J by 5 bases, leaving 14 bases between them. CDR1 and CDR2 (germline): MNHEY, SVGAGI. CDR3 length equals 14 residues. The chain's CDR3 is CASSLRGREDTQYF. In DNA, the CDR3 is TGTGCCAGCAGTCTTCGGGGTCGTGAAGATACGCAGTATTTT.

This clone has a single count. This sequence joins TRBV27 and TRBJ1-1, with 9 bases fitting TRBD1. V shed 2 bases and J 4 bases; nucleotides not matched to a gene: 8. The germline V gene has CDR1 MNHEY and CDR2 SMNVEV (reference sequence). This CDR3 region has 16 residues. CDR3 nucleotide sequence: TGTGCCAGCAGTTTAAGGACAGGGGCGAGGGGCACTGAAGCTTTCTTT. Translation: CASSLRTGARGTEAFF.